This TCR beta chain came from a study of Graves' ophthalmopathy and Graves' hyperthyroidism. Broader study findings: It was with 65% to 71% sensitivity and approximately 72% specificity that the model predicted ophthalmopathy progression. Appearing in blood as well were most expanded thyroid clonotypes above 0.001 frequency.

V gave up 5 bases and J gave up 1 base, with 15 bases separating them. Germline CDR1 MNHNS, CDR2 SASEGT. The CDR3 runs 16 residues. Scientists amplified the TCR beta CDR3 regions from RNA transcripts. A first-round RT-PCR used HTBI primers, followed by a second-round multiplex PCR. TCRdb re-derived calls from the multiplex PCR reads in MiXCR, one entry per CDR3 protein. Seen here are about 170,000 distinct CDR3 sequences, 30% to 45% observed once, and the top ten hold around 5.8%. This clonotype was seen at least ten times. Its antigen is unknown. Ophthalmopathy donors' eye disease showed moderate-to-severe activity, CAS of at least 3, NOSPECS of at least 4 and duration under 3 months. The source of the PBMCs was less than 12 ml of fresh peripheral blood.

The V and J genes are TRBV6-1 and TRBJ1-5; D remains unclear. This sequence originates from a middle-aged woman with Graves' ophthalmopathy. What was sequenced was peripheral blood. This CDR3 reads CASSPWRGGSNQPQHF. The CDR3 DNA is TGTGCCAGCAGTCCCTGGCGGGGAGGGAGCAATCAGCCCCAGCATTTT.